This T cell receptor (beta chain) stems from a study of shared clonotypes between healthy human individuals. Each subset's genomic DNA was split evenly across several immunoSEQ plates. TCRdb's copy holds only in-frame clones and misses some; the assay was immunoSEQ multiplex PCR. This table has roughly 850,000 clones, roughly 96% appearing once. Only CD45RO-negative cells positively selected for CCR7 counted as naive CD8 cells, so terminally differentiated effector memory CD45RA+ cells were excluded. This clone has just one count. The CDR3 spans 15 residues. V was clipped by 1 base and J by 3 bases, with 13 bases between them. Per the germline V gene, CDR1 is LNHDA and CDR2 is SQIVND (reference sequence).

This TCR was recovered from a man in his thirties or forties in good health. The chain uses TRBV19 and TRBJ2-7; possible D gene TRBD2, 5 bases. The specimen was naive CD8+ T cells sorted from blood. For the CDR3, the DNA is TGTGCCAGTAGTATAGGGTCAGGCGGAGGCTACGAGCAGTACTTC. Encoded protein: CASSIGSGGGYEQYF.